These 20 T cell receptor beta chains were all obtained from the same sample, sequenced in a study of blood T cell repertoires in COVID-19. TCRdb's copy holds only in-frame clones and misses some; the assay was immunoSEQ multiplex PCR. The table records about 280,000 clones, around nine tenths of them present only once. Sequencing was carried out using PBMCs or T cells enriched from blood (not recorded which). Receptors were obtained from a woman aged 40-49 years who had recovered from COVID-19.

The V gene is TRBV5-1, the J gene TRBJ2-3; D gene ambiguous. The ends were cut back, 0 bases at V and 6 bases at J, with 5 bases in the middle. Germline-derived CDR1 and CDR2 are SGHRS and YFSETQ. The CDR3 length is 12 residues. The CDR3 sequence is CASSLASDTQYF. CDR3 nucleotides: TGCGCCAGCAGCTTGGCGTCCGATACGCAGTATTTT.

This clone was found once. V is TRBV7-2 and J is TRBJ2-5; D perhaps matches TRBD2 (5 bases). CDR3 length: 13 residues. Germline V gene lookup returns CDR1 SGHTA and CDR2 FQGNSA. Between the trimmed V and J ends, which lost 1 base and 7 bases, there was a span of 10 bases. CDR3: CASSLEARGTQYF. CDR3 DNA: TGTGCCAGCAGCTTAGAGGCTCGGGGGACCCAGTACTTC.

At least ten counts were recorded for this clone. The chain carries TRBV15 and TRBJ2-1, with 11 positions matching TRBD2. In germline, CDR1 is LNHNV, CDR2 YYDKDF (reference sequence). The CDR3 spans 16 residues. J gave up 6 bases and V 1 base, and 5 bases lay outside the gene matches. The CDR3, as DNA: TGTGCCACCAGCAGAGGGGATAGCGGGAGGGGCAATGAGCAGTTCTTC. Its translation is CATSRGDSGRGNEQFF.

This rearrangement joins TRBV5-1 to TRBJ1-1, with a weak D call TRBD1 (5 bases). Trimming left V 4 bases short and J 1 base short, with 14 bases between. Looked up from germline, CDR1 is SGHRS and CDR2 is YFSETQ. The CDR3 is 15 residues long. Here the CDR3 reads CASSQTGVPNTEAFF. In nucleotides, the CDR3 is TGCGCCAGCAGCCAGACGGGGGTACCGAACACTGAAGCTTTCTTT.

The chain couples TRBV7-2 to TRBJ2-1; D not resolved. There are 15 residues in the CDR3. Germline lookup yields CDR1 SGHTA and CDR2 FQGNSA. Trimming cost V 6 bases and J 7 bases, with 19 bases left between them. CDR3 sequence reads: CASRPTEHPSNEQFF. CDR3 sequence (DNA): TGTGCCAGCAGACCGACTGAACACCCATCTAATGAGCAGTTCTTC.

The chain links TRBV19 to TRBJ1-5; maybe TRBD1 (5 bases). Trimming cost V 3 bases and J 6 bases, with 18 bases left between them. The CDR3 totals 16 residues. Germline assignment: CDR1 LNHDA and CDR2 SQIVND (reference sequence). The CDR3 protein is CASSMVWGRDGQPQHF. The CDR3 region has the DNA TGTGCCAGTAGTATGGTATGGGGGAGGGACGGTCAGCCCCAGCATTTT.

The chain carries TRBV6-5 and TRBJ2-7; TRBD1 matches 9 bases. V shed 4 bases, J shed 2 bases, and the junction held 9 bases outside the gene matches. The CDR3 has 16 amino acids. Germline V CDR1 and CDR2: MNHEY, SVGAGI. Here the CDR3 reads CASSFARDRVTYEQYF. The CDR3, as DNA: TGTGCCAGCAGTTTCGCCCGGGACAGGGTAACCTACGAGCAGTACTTC.

The V and J genes are TRBV7-2 and TRBJ1-2; D remains unclear. The length of the CDR3 is 17 residues. Per germline, CDR1 SGHTA and CDR2 FQGNSA. Deletions cut 5 bases from V and 7 bases from J, with 26 bases between. Here the CDR3 reads CASSRPPFQAASSGYTF. In DNA, the CDR3 is TGTGCCAGCAGCCGCCCGCCATTCCAGGCAGCTTCAAGTGGCTACACCTTC.

The chain uses TRBV6-5 and TRBJ2-7; possible D gene TRBD2, 5 bases. This CDR3 has 15 residues. Trimming took off 5 bases at V and 5 bases at J, with 19 bases between the two ends. Per germline, CDR1 MNHEY and CDR2 SVGAGI. The CDR3 protein is CASSPNSLPGNEQYF. The CDR3 DNA reads TGTGCCAGCAGTCCAAACAGCCTCCCGGGGAACGAGCAGTACTTC.

The V and J genes are TRBV6-2 or TRBV6-3 and TRBJ1-4; possibly TRBD1 for D (5 bases). The CDR3 consists of 14 residues. Germline CDR1 and CDR2: MNHEY and SVGEGT. V was shortened by 1 base and J by 6 bases, with 9 bases between the two germline ends. The DNA of the CDR3 is TGTGCCAGCAGTTACTTCGGGGGACATGAAAAACTGTTTTTT. It yields the protein CASSYFGGHEKLFF.

The V gene is TRBV18, the J gene TRBJ1-1, with TRBD1 as a possible D gene (5 bases). The V end was cut by 3 bases, the J end by 6 bases, with 11 bases between. The CDR3 contains 13 residues. From germline, CDR1 is KGHSH and CDR2 LQKENI. CDR3 bases: TGTGCCAGCTCACCGGGGCAGCGATCTGAAGCTTTCTTT. Translated, it gives CASSPGQRSEAFF.

The J gene is TRBJ2-7, the V gene TRBV6-2 or TRBV6-3, with D possibly matching TRBD2 (6 bases). There are 14 residues in the CDR3. V was pared by 1 base and J by 4 bases, with 11 bases between. CDR1 and CDR2 from the germline V gene are MNHEY and SVGEGT. The CDR3 reads CASSYWGEWYEQYF. CDR3 nucleotide sequence: TGTGCCAGCAGTTACTGGGGGGAGTGGTACGAGCAGTACTTC.

The V call is TRBV19, the J call TRBJ1-5, with 12 bases identical to TRBD1. Per the germline V gene, CDR1 is LNHDA and CDR2 is SQIVND (reference sequence). The V segment lost 4 bases and the J segment 7 bases; nucleotides outside the gene matches: 5. The CDR3 is 15 residues long. The CDR3 nucleotides are TGTGCCAGTAGTAGGAGAGGGACAGGGGGCCAGCCCCAGCATTTT. Its protein is CASSRRGTGGQPQHF.

The rearrangement uses TRBV7-3 and TRBJ2-5; 8 bases fit TRBD1. The junction had 7 bases not matched to a gene; V was cut back by 5 bases and J by 5 bases. The germline V gene encodes CDR1 SGHTA and CDR2 FQGTGA. This CDR3 is 14 amino acids long. CDR3 coding DNA: TGTGCCAGCAGCCAGGGACAGGCCACTGAGACCCAGTACTTC. Its protein product is CASSQGQATETQYF. Based on the CDR3 plus reference TRBV7-3 and TRBJ2-5, the full variable domain is GAGVSQTPSNKVTEKGKYVELRCDPISGHTALYWYRQSLGQGPEFLIYFQGTGAADDSGLPNDRFFAVRPEGSVSTLKIQRTERGDSAVYLCASSQGQATETQYFGPGTRLLVL.

V is TRBV19 and J is TRBJ2-7; possible D gene TRBD2, 5 bases. The V end lost 6 bases, the J end lost 3 bases, and 15 bases lay between the germline ends. This CDR3 has 14 residues. Germline CDR1 is LNHDA and CDR2 is SQIVND (reference sequence). CDR3: CASSRIGGFYEQYF. Here the CDR3 DNA reads TGTGCCAGTAGCCGCATCGGAGGCTTCTACGAGCAGTACTTC.

The chain joins TRBV29-1 to TRBJ1-1, with a tentative D call TRBD1 (5 bases). Germline lookup yields CDR1 SQVTM and CDR2 ANQGSEA. Trimming took 7 bases from V and 4 from J, leaving 16 bases between them. CDR3 length: 13 residues. As DNA, the CDR3 is TGCAGCGCCGCCCGGGGGGTGGGCACTGAAGCTTTCTTT. It encodes CSAARGVGTEAFF.

V usage is TRBV5-4 and J usage is TRBJ2-1, with 11 bases that match TRBD2. The CDR3 has 17 residues. J gave up 0 bases and V 4 bases, and 6 bases lay outside the gene matches. Germline V gives CDR1 SGHNT, CDR2 YYREEE (reference sequence). The CDR3 DNA reads as TGTGCCAGCAGCGGATTAGCGGGAGGGCCCTCCTACAATGAGCAGTTCTTC. It specifies CASSGLAGGPSYNEQFF.

The chain is built from TRBV10-3 and TRBJ2-3; D is unclear. Trimming removed 4 bases from V and 6 bases from J, with 14 bases in between. Germline V gene sequence: CDR1 ENHRY, CDR2 SYGVKD. The CDR3 sequence is 14 residues long. For the CDR3, the DNA is TGTGCCATCAGTGCTCTTCTAGTTAGTGATACGCAGTATTTT. Protein sequence: CAISALLVSDTQYF.

This chain connects TRBV7-2 to TRBJ1-6; D not certain. The V and J ends lost 3 bases and 9 bases respectively, with 15 bases between them. Looked up from germline, CDR1 is SGHTA and CDR2 is FQGNSA. This CDR3 has 15 residues. The CDR3 sequence: CASSLSHTRGSPLHF. CDR3 coding DNA: TGTGCCAGCAGCTTGAGCCACACGCGGGGTTCACCCCTCCACTTT.

The chain is built from TRBV6-5 and TRBJ2-2; 7 nucleotides match TRBD2. There are 13 residues in the CDR3. The V gene end was trimmed by 8 bases and the J gene end by 7 bases; junction bases not matched to a gene: 7. The germline V gene has CDR1 MNHEY and CDR2 SVGAGI. CDR3 DNA sequence: TGTGCCAGCGGAAGGGGAGGGTTCGGGGAGCTGTTTTTT. Its translation is CASGRGGFGELFF.